This TCR beta chain was recorded in a study of cytomegalovirus exposure and HLA in healthy donors. Study results and limitations: A later analysis associated 16,000 or so TCR beta sequences with HLA alleles at a 0.05 false discovery rate.

PCR primers comprised 60 Vbeta and 13 Jbeta primers. Clones were read by immunoSEQ multiplex PCR, and TCRdb kept only the in-frame ones, dropping some. The sample holds under 150,000 clones, 85% to 90% seen once. Per germline, CDR1 WSHSY and CDR2 SAAADI. The CDR3 spans 15 residues. V lost 6 bases and J lost 3; bases outside the gene matches: 6. Concerning this clone: Its cognate antigen is unknown.

This TCR was recovered from a woman under 40 in good health and CMV-seropositive. The sequenced sample was PBMCs. The chain has TRBV10-2 and TRBJ2-1, with 9 bases lining up with TRBD1. The CDR3 region has the DNA TGCGCCAGCAGAGGGGCGACAGGGGGCTACAATGAGCAGTTCTTC. This gives the protein CASRGATGGYNEQFF.